A selection of T cell receptor beta chains follows, all from one sample in a study of vaccination and CD4 T cells after COVID-19. Their antigen targets remain unknown. A single record per CDR3 protein comes from TCRdb applying MiXCR to the PCR reads. The table includes about 17,000 distinct CDR3 sequences, around 53% detected once. Source material: CD4+ T cells from blood, cultured in vitro. Every receptor here comes from a human donor who had recovered from COVID-19. Both conserved end residues are part of each CDR3. Each record gives: J gene, CDR3 length, D gene, V gene, clone size, CDR3 DNA, CDR3 protein. D genes are given only for firm matches. Rows may omit the clone size; those that give it use once, few, many or a size class.

j_gene: TRBJ1-3
len: 13
d_gene: .
v_gene: TRBV20-1
abundance: once
CDR3nt: TGCAGTTCAGCCCGGCGTCGAGGAGACACCATATATTTT
CDR3aa: CSSARRRGDTIYF

j_gene: TRBJ2-4
len: 14
d_gene: .
v_gene: TRBV6-1
abundance: few
CDR3nt: TGTGCCAGCAGTCCCGGGACGGCGATGAACATTCAGTACTTC
CDR3aa: CASSPGTAMNIQYF

j_gene: TRBJ2-1
len: 15
d_gene: TRBD2
v_gene: TRBV10-1
abundance: .
CDR3nt: TGCGCCAGCAGTCCCCGCGAACTAGCGGCCAATGAGCAGTTCTTC
CDR3aa: CASSPRELAANEQFF

j_gene: TRBJ1-1
len: 14
d_gene: .
v_gene: TRBV6-1
abundance: few
CDR3nt: TGTGCCAGCAGTGACCACGACAGGCCCCCTGAAGCTTTCTTT
CDR3aa: CASSDHDRPPEAFF

j_gene: TRBJ1-2
len: 14
d_gene: TRBD1
v_gene: TRBV10-3
abundance: .
CDR3nt: TGTGCCATCAGCCCTGGGACAGGGGAATCTGGCTACACCTTC
CDR3aa: CAISPGTGESGYTF

j_gene: TRBJ2-7
len: 13
d_gene: .
v_gene: TRBV20-1
abundance: .
CDR3nt: TGCAGTGCTAGAGCGGGCGAAACCTACGAGCAGTACTTC
CDR3aa: CSARAGETYEQYF

j_gene: TRBJ2-7
len: 17
d_gene: TRBD2
v_gene: TRBV29-1
abundance: .
CDR3nt: TGCAGCGTTGAAACGAGACTAGCGGGGTTTCGATCCTACGAGCAGTACTTC
CDR3aa: CSVETRLAGFRSYEQYF

j_gene: TRBJ1-1
len: 13
d_gene: TRBD1
v_gene: TRBV5-4
abundance: .
CDR3nt: TGTGCCAGCAGCTTCCCAGGGGGAACTGAAGCTTTCTTT
CDR3aa: CASSFPGGTEAFF

j_gene: TRBJ1-5
len: 14
d_gene: .
v_gene: TRBV19
abundance: .
CDR3nt: TGTGCCAGTAGTTTACGGTTTATCAATCAGCCCCAGCATTTT
CDR3aa: CASSLRFINQPQHF

j_gene: TRBJ1-5
len: 14
d_gene: .
v_gene: TRBV2
abundance: few
CDR3nt: TGTGCCAGCAGTCCTGGGGGAGGGAATCAGCCCCAGCATTTT
CDR3aa: CASSPGGGNQPQHF

j_gene: TRBJ1-2
len: 15
d_gene: TRBD1
v_gene: TRBV12-3/TRBV12-4
abundance: .
CDR3nt: TGTGCCAGCAGTATCGGACAGGGGGGGAGCTATGGCTACACCTTC
CDR3aa: CASSIGQGGSYGYTF

j_gene: TRBJ1-1
len: 13
d_gene: TRBD1
v_gene: TRBV7-2
abundance: once
CDR3nt: TGTGCCAGCAGCTCGCGACGACAGGGCCAAGCTTTCTTT
CDR3aa: CASSSRRQGQAFF

j_gene: TRBJ2-5
len: 12
d_gene: .
v_gene: TRBV11-2
abundance: .
CDR3nt: TGTGCCAGCAGCCCAGGTAGTGGGACCCAGTACTTC
CDR3aa: CASSPGSGTQYF

j_gene: TRBJ2-7
len: 11
d_gene: .
v_gene: TRBV7-2
abundance: .
CDR3nt: TGTGCCAGCAGCCAATACTACGAGCAGTACTTC
CDR3aa: CASSQYYEQYF

j_gene: TRBJ1-5
len: 13
d_gene: .
v_gene: TRBV18
abundance: .
CDR3nt: TGTGCCAGCTCACCACAGGGGAATCAGCCCCAGCATTTT
CDR3aa: CASSPQGNQPQHF

j_gene: TRBJ1-2
len: 17
d_gene: TRBD1
v_gene: TRBV5-4
abundance: .
CDR3nt: TGTGCCAGCAGCTTGGGTAGTCGGACAGGGGGCTACTATGGCTACACCTTC
CDR3aa: CASSLGSRTGGYYGYTF

j_gene: TRBJ2-5
len: 16
d_gene: TRBD2
v_gene: TRBV6-1
abundance: .
CDR3nt: TGTGCCAGCACCCCGGGGGGGGGGAACTTTGGAGAGACCCAGTACTTC
CDR3aa: CASTPGGGNFGETQYF

j_gene: TRBJ1-5
len: 12
d_gene: .
v_gene: TRBV10-3
abundance: .
CDR3nt: TGTGCCATCAGAGACATAGATCAGCCCCAGCATTTT
CDR3aa: CAIRDIDQPQHF

j_gene: TRBJ1-1
len: 13
d_gene: .
v_gene: TRBV7-9
abundance: .
CDR3nt: TGTGCCAGCAGCCTTGACGAGGACACTGAAGCTTTCTTT
CDR3aa: CASSLDEDTEAFF

j_gene: TRBJ2-5
len: 15
d_gene: TRBD1
v_gene: TRBV19
abundance: .
CDR3nt: TGTGCCAGTACGACCGGGACAGGGGATTTTCAGACCCAGTACTTC
CDR3aa: CASTTGTGDFQTQYF

j_gene: TRBJ1-1
len: 14
d_gene: .
v_gene: TRBV19
abundance: few
CDR3nt: TGTGCCAGTAGTGCCCCCAGGAGGCACACTGAAGCTTTCTTT
CDR3aa: CASSAPRRHTEAFF

j_gene: TRBJ1-5
len: 17
d_gene: TRBD1
v_gene: TRBV4-1
abundance: .
CDR3nt: TGCGCCAGCAGCCAATACTTGACAGGGGACAGCAATCAGCCCCAGCATTTT
CDR3aa: CASSQYLTGDSNQPQHF

j_gene: TRBJ2-3
len: 15
d_gene: .
v_gene: TRBV28
abundance: .
CDR3nt: TGTGCCAGCAGCCCACAGGGAAGCAGCGCAGATACGCAGTATTTT
CDR3aa: CASSPQGSSADTQYF

j_gene: TRBJ2-7
len: 16
d_gene: .
v_gene: TRBV6-5
abundance: once
CDR3nt: TGTGCCAGCAGTTACCCAATACCAGGGAACTACGAGGAGCAGTACTTC
CDR3aa: CASSYPIPGNYEEQYF

j_gene: TRBJ1-6
len: 15
d_gene: .
v_gene: TRBV6-1
abundance: .
CDR3nt: TGTGCCAGCAGACAGGGCAACTCCTATAATTCACCCCTCCACTTT
CDR3aa: CASRQGNSYNSPLHF

j_gene: TRBJ2-1
len: 17
d_gene: TRBD1
v_gene: TRBV5-1
abundance: .
CDR3nt: TGCGCCAGCAGCTTGGCCGGGTACAGGGGGACCCACAATGAGCAGTTCTTC
CDR3aa: CASSLAGYRGTHNEQFF

j_gene: TRBJ1-5
len: 16
d_gene: .
v_gene: TRBV20-1
abundance: few
CDR3nt: TGCAGTGCTAGAGATCTAGGGGCCTGGGGCAATCAGCCCCAGCATTTT
CDR3aa: CSARDLGAWGNQPQHF

j_gene: TRBJ2-7
len: 16
d_gene: TRBD2
v_gene: TRBV6-1
abundance: .
CDR3nt: TGTGCCAGCAGTGAATATGGCGGGAGAACCCATCGTGGGCAGTACTTC
CDR3aa: CASSEYGGRTHRGQYF

j_gene: TRBJ1-5
len: 13
d_gene: .
v_gene: TRBV7-2
abundance: .
CDR3nt: TGTGCCAGCAGCAGCTATAGCAATCAGCCCCAGCATTTT
CDR3aa: CASSSYSNQPQHF

j_gene: TRBJ2-1
len: 16
d_gene: TRBD2
v_gene: TRBV18
abundance: medium-sized
CDR3nt: TGTGCCAGCTGGGTACCGGGACTAGCGGGAGGCAATGAGCAGTTCTTC
CDR3aa: CASWVPGLAGGNEQFF

j_gene: TRBJ2-7
len: 16
d_gene: TRBD1
v_gene: TRBV12-3/TRBV12-4
abundance: once
CDR3nt: TGTGCCAGCAGTCCGATGGGACAGGGAGGTTGGTACGAGCAGTACTTC
CDR3aa: CASSPMGQGGWYEQYF

j_gene: TRBJ2-1
len: 17
d_gene: TRBD2
v_gene: TRBV19
abundance: .
CDR3nt: TGTGCCAGTAGTGTGGGGGGAGGGCAAACCTCCTACAATGAGCAGTTCTTC
CDR3aa: CASSVGGGQTSYNEQFF

j_gene: TRBJ2-5
len: 14
d_gene: .
v_gene: TRBV11-2
abundance: .
CDR3nt: TGTGCCAGCAGTCGCGTGGGCGCGCTGGAGACCCAGTACTTC
CDR3aa: CASSRVGALETQYF

j_gene: TRBJ2-5
len: 15
d_gene: .
v_gene: TRBV7-2
abundance: .
CDR3nt: TGTGCCAGCAGCTTCGGGGGAGTACCCCAAGAGACCCAGTACTTC
CDR3aa: CASSFGGVPQETQYF

j_gene: TRBJ1-5
len: 16
d_gene: TRBD1
v_gene: TRBV5-1
abundance: .
CDR3nt: TGCGCCAGCAGTACACAGGGGCAGGATAGCAATCAGCCCCAGCATTTT
CDR3aa: CASSTQGQDSNQPQHF

j_gene: TRBJ1-1
len: 14
d_gene: .
v_gene: TRBV11-2
abundance: .
CDR3nt: TGTGCCAGCAGCTTAGATGGCTTCCAGACTGAAGCTTTCTTT
CDR3aa: CASSLDGFQTEAFF

j_gene: TRBJ2-1
len: 16
d_gene: .
v_gene: TRBV27
abundance: .
CDR3nt: TGTGCCAGCAGTTCAGTCAGGGGGGGTGGCAATGGTGAGCAGTTCTTC
CDR3aa: CASSSVRGGGNGEQFF

j_gene: TRBJ2-5
len: 15
d_gene: TRBD1
v_gene: TRBV5-1
abundance: .
CDR3nt: TGCGCCAGCAGCTTTACGGACAGGACACAAGAGACCCAGTACTTC
CDR3aa: CASSFTDRTQETQYF

j_gene: TRBJ2-7
len: 13
d_gene: .
v_gene: TRBV20-1
abundance: few
CDR3nt: TGCAGTGCTATGGGATTTGGGTCCCTCGAGCAGTACTTC
CDR3aa: CSAMGFGSLEQYF

j_gene: TRBJ1-4
len: 16
d_gene: TRBD1
v_gene: TRBV6-5
abundance: .
CDR3nt: TGTGCCAGCAGTTTCCCAAGGGGGCTGGTGAGGGGAAAACTGTTTTTT
CDR3aa: CASSFPRGLVRGKLFF

j_gene: TRBJ2-3
len: 14
d_gene: TRBD2
v_gene: TRBV28
abundance: .
CDR3nt: TGTGCCAGCTCCCAGCGGGAGGTGACAGATACGCAGTATTTT
CDR3aa: CASSQREVTDTQYF

j_gene: TRBJ1-2
len: 17
d_gene: .
v_gene: TRBV5-4
abundance: .
CDR3nt: TGTGCCAGCAGCTTCCTGAAAGGGCAGGGGAGTTCTGCAGGCTACACCTTC
CDR3aa: CASSFLKGQGSSAGYTF